Listed here are 12 T cell receptor beta chains from one sample, sequenced in a study of blood T cell repertoires in COVID-19. Measured with immunoSEQ multiplex PCR; TCRdb has only the in-frame clones, and not every one. The table shows about 320,000 clones, with roughly 83% occurring only once. The sample was peripheral blood. The receptors here all came from a woman aged 45-59 years with acute or convalescent COVID-19.

The chain employs TRBV28 and TRBJ1-2, with 9 bases that match TRBD1. The V segment lost 2 bases and the J segment 6 bases; nucleotides outside the gene matches: 4. Germline CDR1 MDHEN, CDR2 SYDVKM. The CDR3 contains 14 residues. The CDR3 region has the DNA TGTGCCAGCAGTTTAGGGACAGGGCTGAATGGCTACACCTTC. Translating it yields CASSLGTGLNGYTF.

The chain has TRBV25-1 and TRBJ2-7, with 8 positions matching TRBD2. This CDR3 contains 16 residues. Germline CDR1 and CDR2: MGHDK and SYGVNS. After removal of 2 bases from V and 4 bases from J, the junction contained 10 bases not matched to a gene. In DNA form, the CDR3 reads TGTGCCAGCAGTGAAGGTGGTAGCGGGGCATATTACGAGCAGTACTTC. Its protein product is CASSEGGSGAYYEQYF.

The sample holds a few counts of this clone. The chain has TRBV27 and TRBJ1-6; D not resolved. Trimming removed 9 bases from V and 5 bases from J, with 14 bases in between. This CDR3 region has 14 residues. The germline V gene encodes CDR1 MNHEY and CDR2 SMNVEV (reference sequence). CDR3 nucleotide sequence: TGTGCCAGTGCCAATGGCCCACATAATTCACCCCTCCACTTT. The encoded protein is CASANGPHNSPLHF.

The V gene is TRBV5-4, the J gene TRBJ2-3; 8 bases align to TRBD2. V dropped 7 bases and J dropped 0; count of bases not matched to a gene: 10. The germline V gene has CDR1 SGHNT and CDR2 YYREEE (reference sequence). The CDR3 runs 16 residues. The chain's CDR3 is CASSSPGRGSTDTQYF. The CDR3 nucleotides are TGTGCCAGCTCAAGCCCCGGGAGGGGGAGCACAGATACGCAGTATTTT.

This sequence joins TRBV7-9 and TRBJ2-7, with 9 bases identical to TRBD2. The CDR3 loop spans 16 amino acids. Trimming cost V 5 bases and J 7 bases; bases outside gene matches: 15. Germline CDR1 and CDR2: SEHNR and FQNEAQ (reference sequence). CDR3 amino acids: CASSQVRLAGKGEQYF. Written as DNA, the CDR3 is TGTGCCAGCAGCCAAGTCAGGCTAGCGGGAAAGGGGGAGCAGTACTTC.

The V gene is TRBV6-2 or TRBV6-3, the J gene TRBJ2-1, with D possibly TRBD1 on 6 matching bases. V was cut by 5 bases and J by 4 bases, with 15 bases left in between. This CDR3 spans 15 amino acids. CDR1 is MNHEY, CDR2 SVGEGT, per germline. Here the CDR3 reads CASSMTGQIYNEQFF. As DNA, the CDR3 is TGTGCCAGCAGTATGACGGGACAAATTTACAATGAGCAGTTCTTC.

The chain couples TRBV20-1 to TRBJ1-1, with 10 bases fitting TRBD1. Trimming at V came to 4 bases and at J to 5 bases, leaving 13 bases not matched to a gene. The CDR3 totals 16 residues. The germline V gene encodes CDR1 DFQATT and CDR2 SNEGSKA (reference sequence). The CDR3 nucleotides are TGCAGTGCTATTGACCCACGGGACAGGGGATTGACTGAAGCTTTCTTT. As protein: CSAIDPRDRGLTEAFF.

The chain joins TRBV4-1 to TRBJ1-3; D is unresolved. Germline V gene lookup returns CDR1 MGHRA and CDR2 YSYEKL. V lost 2 bases, J lost 0 bases, and 2 bases lay in between. The CDR3 loop spans 13 amino acids. In nucleotides, the CDR3 is TGCGCCAGCAGCCAATACTCTGGAAACACCATATATTTT. It translates to CASSQYSGNTIYF.

The chain has TRBV5-4 and TRBJ1-1; perhaps TRBD1 as D (6 bases). V dropped 3 bases and J dropped 1 base, with 10 bases sitting between them. The length of the CDR3 is 14 residues. Germline V CDR1 and CDR2: SGHNT, YYREEE (reference sequence). Here the CDR3 reads CASSWGGGNTEAFF. The CDR3 nucleotides read TGTGCCAGCAGCTGGGGGGGCGGGAACACTGAAGCTTTCTTT.

The chain carries TRBV6-5 and TRBJ1-4; D possibly corresponds to TRBD1 (5 bases). The V gene lost 5 bases and the J gene lost 5 bases, with 9 bases spanning the gap. There are 13 residues in the CDR3. Germline CDR1 and CDR2: MNHEY and SVGAGI. The DNA of the CDR3 is TGTGCCAGCAGTCCGACAGAGAATGAAAAACTGTTTTTT. Translation gives CASSPTENEKLFF.

This sequence joins TRBV29-1 and TRBJ2-3, with 8 positions matching TRBD2. The junction had 3 bases not matched to a gene; V was cut back by 1 base and J by 3 bases. This CDR3 has 14 residues. Germline loops: CDR1 SQVTM, CDR2 ANQGSEA. This CDR3 reads CSVEGLALTDTQYF. The CDR3 DNA reads TGCAGCGTTGAAGGACTAGCGTTGACAGATACGCAGTATTTT.

This sequence joins TRBV7-3 and TRBJ2-1, with D perhaps matching TRBD2 (6 bases). Trimming removed 7 bases from V and 2 bases from J, with 15 bases in between. Per the germline V gene, CDR1 is SGHTA and CDR2 is FQGTGA. The CDR3 covers 15 residues. CDR3 residues: CASTMPGAPYNEQFF. CDR3 DNA: TGTGCCAGCACAATGCCGGGAGCCCCCTACAATGAGCAGTTCTTC.